This T cell receptor beta chain was sequenced during a study of blood T cell repertoires in COVID-19. The overall study: Some COVID-19 samples were acute and others convalescent; all came from the United States, Italy and Spain.

As processed by the authors: Scientists estimated how many nucleated cells there were by amplifying reference gene primers. The repertoire was sequenced with immunoSEQ multiplex PCR; TCRdb's copy has only in-frame clones and lacks some. V, J and clone size reflect that table, while D and trimming were determined from the DNA. The sample carries roughly 81,000 clones, approximately 86% recorded once. J lost 0 bases, V lost 5 bases, and 2 bases had no gene match. The CDR3 covers 14 residues. Germline CDR1 is MNHEY and CDR2 is SVGAGI. The receptor was derived from a man aged 40-50 years with acute or convalescent COVID-19. The rearrangement uses TRBV6-5 and TRBJ1-2, with 8 bases identical to TRBD1. Sequences were obtained from peripheral blood. CDR3: CASSRQGTNYGYTF. In DNA form, the CDR3 reads TGTGCCAGCAGTAGACAGGGGACTAACTATGGCTACACCTTC.